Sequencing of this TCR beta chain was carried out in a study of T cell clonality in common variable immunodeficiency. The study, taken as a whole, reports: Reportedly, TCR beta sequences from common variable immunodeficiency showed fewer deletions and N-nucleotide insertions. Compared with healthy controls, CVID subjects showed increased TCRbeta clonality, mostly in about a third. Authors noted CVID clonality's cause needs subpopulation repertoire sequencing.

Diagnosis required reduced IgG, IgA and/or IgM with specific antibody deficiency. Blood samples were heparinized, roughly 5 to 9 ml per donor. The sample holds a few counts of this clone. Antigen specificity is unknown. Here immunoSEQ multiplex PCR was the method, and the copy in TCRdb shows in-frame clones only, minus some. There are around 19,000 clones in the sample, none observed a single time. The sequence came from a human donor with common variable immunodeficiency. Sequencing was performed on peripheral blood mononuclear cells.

CDR3 region: CASSSGGVGQPQHF. The sequenced part of the CDR3 DNA is TGTGCCAGTAGTTCGGGGGGGGTTGGTCAGCCC. V is TRBV19 and J is TRBJ1-5, with a weak D call TRBD1 (5 bases). The read terminates 3 residues before the CDR3 end, so the remaining end is supplied by the germline J gene. The V end was cut by 5 bases, the J end by 6 bases, with 14 bases between. Germline V gene lookup returns CDR1 LNHDA and CDR2 SQIVND (reference sequence). The CDR3 loop spans 14 amino acids.